This T cell receptor beta chain was retrieved from a study of blood T cell repertoires in COVID-19. For the study at large: Some COVID-19 samples were acute and others convalescent; all came from the United States, Italy and Spain. T cells, B-cell-depleted T cells, or PBMCs supplied cDNA or gDNA.

CDR1 and CDR2 (germline): SEHNR, FQNEAQ (reference sequence). The junction had 7 bases not matched to a gene; V was cut back by 5 bases and J by 4 bases. CDR3 length: 14 amino acids. Authors' processing steps: Reference gene primer amplification gave nucleated cell count estimates. Using immunoSEQ multiplex PCR, the repertoire was profiled, and TCRdb retains in-frame clones only, with some absent. The DNA was the basis for D and trimming; V, J and clone size are from that table. The sample records some 260,000 clones, approximately 90% being singletons. The sequence was collected from a woman between 40 and 55 years old who had recovered from COVID-19. Specimen: peripheral blood. The chain carries TRBV7-9 and TRBJ1-2, with 7 bases identical to TRBD1. The CDR3 DNA follows: TGTGCCAGCAGCAACCGGGACAGATCCTATGGCTACACCTTC. It yields the protein CASSNRDRSYGYTF.